A selection of T cell receptor beta chains follows, all from one sample in a study of T-cell reconstitution after alpha-beta-depleted transplantation in children. TCRdb re-called the PCR reads through MiXCR, storing one row per CDR3 protein. Of 450,000 to 500,000 distinct CDR3 sequences listed, approximately 12% are singletons. The material was PBMCs from the stem cell graft donor, obtained from the stem cell graft. These receptors were taken from a human donor who donated a stem cell graft to a child with combined immunodeficiency. Each CDR3 is given with its conserved first and last residue. Fields, in order: V gene, CDR3 length, D gene, J gene, clone size, CDR3 DNA, CDR3 protein. The D gene is left open where the match is weak. A clone size is listed for some rows: how often the clone was seen (once, few, many), or a class if it is expanded.

v_gene: TRBV20-1; len: 16; d_gene: .; j_gene: TRBJ2-1; abundance: .; CDR3nt: TGCAGTGCTAGAGATGGGCTCCCGATCCTTTACAATGAGCAGTTCTTC; CDR3aa: CSARDGLPILYNEQFF
v_gene: TRBV2; len: 13; d_gene: .; j_gene: TRBJ1-2; abundance: few; CDR3nt: TGTGCCAGCAAAGCAGGGTGGGACTATGGCTACACCTTC; CDR3aa: CASKAGWDYGYTF
v_gene: TRBV7-3; len: 15; d_gene: TRBD2; j_gene: TRBJ2-2; abundance: few; CDR3nt: TGTGCCAGCAGCCCACGACTAGCGGCGGCCGGGGAGCTGTTTTTT; CDR3aa: CASSPRLAAAGELFF
v_gene: TRBV25-1; len: 15; d_gene: .; j_gene: TRBJ1-5; abundance: .; CDR3nt: TGTGCCAGCAGTGAATACGGGCGGGGGGAACAGCCCCAGCATTTT; CDR3aa: CASSEYGRGEQPQHF
v_gene: TRBV6-1; len: 15; d_gene: TRBD1; j_gene: TRBJ2-6; abundance: few; CDR3nt: TGTGCCAGCACCAGGACAGGGCTGGGGGCCAACGTCCTGACTTTC; CDR3aa: CASTRTGLGANVLTF
v_gene: TRBV20-1; len: 14; d_gene: TRBD2; j_gene: TRBJ2-5; abundance: few; CDR3nt: TGCAGTGCTAGGACTAGCGGGGGGGAGGAGACCCAGTACTTC; CDR3aa: CSARTSGGEETQYF
v_gene: TRBV29-1; len: 14; d_gene: .; j_gene: TRBJ1-1; abundance: few; CDR3nt: TGCAGCGTCCCGCCTACAGCGATGAACACTGAAGCTTTCTTT; CDR3aa: CSVPPTAMNTEAFF
v_gene: TRBV7-2; len: 16; d_gene: TRBD1; j_gene: TRBJ2-4; abundance: .; CDR3nt: TGTGCCAGCAGCCCCGAGACAGGGGGGGCCAAAAACATTCAGTACTTC; CDR3aa: CASSPETGGAKNIQYF
v_gene: TRBV13; len: 14; d_gene: .; j_gene: TRBJ2-3; abundance: .; CDR3nt: TGTGCCAGCAGCTTAGGCACTAGTCATGATACGCAGTATTTT; CDR3aa: CASSLGTSHDTQYF
v_gene: TRBV11-2; len: 15; d_gene: .; j_gene: TRBJ2-1; abundance: many; CDR3nt: TGTGCCAGCAGCCTCCGACAGAGCTCCTACAATGAGCAGTTCTTC; CDR3aa: CASSLRQSSYNEQFF
v_gene: TRBV11-3; len: 14; d_gene: .; j_gene: TRBJ2-5; abundance: few; CDR3nt: TGTGCCAGCAGCTTAGTTTTTCGCTCGGAGACCCAGTACTTC; CDR3aa: CASSLVFRSETQYF
v_gene: TRBV5-1; len: 13; d_gene: .; j_gene: TRBJ2-7; abundance: many; CDR3nt: TGCGCCAGCAGCTTGGCAAACCCCTACGAGCAGTACTTC; CDR3aa: CASSLANPYEQYF
v_gene: TRBV12-3/TRBV12-4; len: 15; d_gene: .; j_gene: TRBJ2-3; abundance: many; CDR3nt: TGTGCCAGCAGTAGAGGAAGGGGCAGCACAGATACGCAGTATTTT; CDR3aa: CASSRGRGSTDTQYF
v_gene: TRBV10-3; len: 15; d_gene: .; j_gene: TRBJ1-1; abundance: few; CDR3nt: TGTGCCATCAGTGGGTCGGGACACCTGAACACTGAAGCTTTCTTT; CDR3aa: CAISGSGHLNTEAFF
v_gene: TRBV7-2; len: 16; d_gene: .; j_gene: TRBJ2-3; abundance: many; CDR3nt: TGTGCCAGCAGCCCGCGACAACGCGAAGTCACAGATACGCAGTATTTT; CDR3aa: CASSPRQREVTDTQYF
v_gene: TRBV5-1; len: 14; d_gene: .; j_gene: TRBJ1-2; abundance: many; CDR3nt: TGCGCCAGCAGCTTTTCGGGCGCTAACTATGGCTACACCTTC; CDR3aa: CASSFSGANYGYTF
v_gene: TRBV6-5; len: 16; d_gene: .; j_gene: TRBJ2-3; abundance: .; CDR3nt: TGTGCCAGCAGTTACTCGACACAAACTAGCACAGATACGCAGTATTTT; CDR3aa: CASSYSTQTSTDTQYF
v_gene: TRBV21-1; len: 16; d_gene: .; j_gene: TRBJ2-3; abundance: few; CDR3nt: TGTGCCAGCAGCAAAAAGGGGGGGACTAGTAAAGGTACGCAGTATTTT; CDR3aa: CASSKKGGTSKGTQYF
v_gene: TRBV12-3/TRBV12-4; len: 12; d_gene: TRBD2; j_gene: TRBJ2-1; abundance: many; CDR3nt: TGTGCCAGCAGACGACTAGCAGTTGAGCAGTTCTTC; CDR3aa: CASRRLAVEQFF
v_gene: TRBV4-3; len: 16; d_gene: .; j_gene: TRBJ1-3; abundance: .; CDR3nt: TGCGCCAGCAGCCAAGGGACAGCTCACTCTGGAAACACCATATATTTT; CDR3aa: CASSQGTAHSGNTIYF
v_gene: TRBV6-1; len: 11; d_gene: .; j_gene: TRBJ1-2; abundance: many; CDR3nt: TGTGCCAGCAGGGGCCCGGCGGGCTACACCTTC; CDR3aa: CASRGPAGYTF
v_gene: TRBV10-2; len: 13; d_gene: .; j_gene: TRBJ1-2; abundance: many; CDR3nt: TGCGCCAGCAGTGGTAATCTTAACTATGGCTACACCTTC; CDR3aa: CASSGNLNYGYTF
v_gene: TRBV5-1; len: 14; d_gene: .; j_gene: TRBJ2-4; abundance: .; CDR3nt: TGCGCCAGCAGCTCCGGACAAGCCAAAAACATTCAGTACTTC; CDR3aa: CASSSGQAKNIQYF
v_gene: TRBV5-1; len: 13; d_gene: .; j_gene: TRBJ2-5; abundance: few; CDR3nt: TGCGCCAGCGGCGCGGGACAGCAAGAGACCCAGTACTTC; CDR3aa: CASGAGQQETQYF
v_gene: TRBV3-1; len: 16; d_gene: TRBD1; j_gene: TRBJ2-1; abundance: few; CDR3nt: TGTGCCAGCAGCCATAACCGGGACAGGGTCAACAATGAGCAGTTCTTC; CDR3aa: CASSHNRDRVNNEQFF
v_gene: TRBV12-3/TRBV12-4; len: 14; d_gene: .; j_gene: TRBJ2-1; abundance: many; CDR3nt: TGTGCCAGCAGTTTAAAGATGGGCGCCAATGAGCAGTTCTTC; CDR3aa: CASSLKMGANEQFF
v_gene: TRBV6-2/TRBV6-3; len: 15; d_gene: .; j_gene: TRBJ2-5; abundance: few; CDR3nt: TGTGCCAGCAGTTACTCGGGGCCGGGACTGGAGACCCAGTACTTC; CDR3aa: CASSYSGPGLETQYF
v_gene: TRBV7-9; len: 15; d_gene: TRBD2; j_gene: TRBJ2-3; abundance: many; CDR3nt: TGTGCCAGCAGTCAAGCGGGAGAGCCCACAGATACGCAGTATTTT; CDR3aa: CASSQAGEPTDTQYF
v_gene: TRBV11-3; len: 16; d_gene: .; j_gene: TRBJ1-5; abundance: .; CDR3nt: TGTGCCAGCAGCTTAGTGCGGCAGGGGTGGCATCAGCCCCAGCATTTT; CDR3aa: CASSLVRQGWHQPQHF
v_gene: TRBV5-6; len: 17; d_gene: TRBD1; j_gene: TRBJ2-1; abundance: many; CDR3nt: TGTGCCAGCAGCTTATCAATTGGACAGGGGATCGTAGATGAGCAGTTCTTC; CDR3aa: CASSLSIGQGIVDEQFF
v_gene: TRBV5-1; len: 15; d_gene: .; j_gene: TRBJ2-1; abundance: .; CDR3nt: TGCGCCAGCATTCCCTCGGAGGGGCCCTACAATGAGCAGTTCTTC; CDR3aa: CASIPSEGPYNEQFF
v_gene: TRBV6-5; len: 14; d_gene: TRBD1; j_gene: TRBJ2-1; abundance: few; CDR3nt: TGTGCCAGCAGTTACCGAGGGGGCCGGGTTGAGCAGTTCTTC; CDR3aa: CASSYRGGRVEQFF
v_gene: TRBV29-1; len: 13; d_gene: TRBD2; j_gene: TRBJ2-7; abundance: .; CDR3nt: TGCAGCGCCTTAGCGGGAGTGGGGTACGAGCAGTACTTC; CDR3aa: CSALAGVGYEQYF